These 31 T cell receptor beta chains came from one sample sequenced in a study of neurological immune-mediated disorders. Each CDR3 protein gets one entry after TCRdb re-called the 5' RACE reads with MiXCR. The table shows 15,000 to 20,000 distinct CDR3 sequences, with about 10% occurring only once. The sample consisted of CD8+ T cells from blood. Source of these receptors: a woman aged 45-65 years in good health.

This clonotype has at least ten counts. The rearrangement links TRBV28 to TRBJ2-3; a weak D match, TRBD1 (6 bases). CDR1 and CDR2 (germline): MDHEN, SYDVKM. Trimming left V 3 bases short and J 6 bases short, with 10 bases between. CDR3 length equals 13 residues. CDR3 in amino acids: CASSFGGLDTQYF. The DNA for the CDR3 is TGTGCCAGCAGTTTTGGGGGCCTCGATACGCAGTATTTT. Complete variable domain (other parts from reference TRBV28 and TRBJ2-3): DVKVTQSSRYLVKRTGEKVFLECVQDMDHENMFWYRQDPGLGLRLIYFSYDVKMKEKGDIPEGYSVSREKKERFSLILESASTNQTSMYLCASSFGGLDTQYFGPGTRLTVL.

This clonotype was seen many times. The chain is built from TRBV19 and TRBJ2-2; TRBD2 matches at 13 bases. CDR3 length equals 17 residues. Germline-derived CDR1 and CDR2 are LNHDA and SQIVND (reference sequence). Germline trimming cut 3 bases from V and 6 bases from J; bases unmatched to any gene: 7. In DNA form, the CDR3 reads TGTGCCAGTAGTATTGGACTAGCGGGGGCCCGGGCCGGGGAGCTGTTTTTT. It is translated as CASSIGLAGARAGELFF.

This clonotype was observed at least ten times. The chain has TRBV5-5 and TRBJ2-7; TRBD1 might be the D (5 bases). The CDR3 covers 14 residues. CDR1 is SGHKS and CDR2 is YYEKEE in the germline V gene (reference sequence). Deletions cut 1 base from V and 6 bases from J, with 14 bases between. CDR3 nucleotides: TGTGCCAGCAGCTTGAGGCAGGGCGTGGGCGAGCAGTACTTC. As protein: CASSLRQGVGEQYF.

This clonotype was detected ten times or more. The J gene is TRBJ2-2, the V gene TRBV30; D not resolved. The length of the CDR3 is 11 residues. Germline V gene data show CDR1 as GTSNPN and CDR2 as SVGIG (reference sequence). Trimming cost V 6 bases and J 2 bases, with 4 bases left between them. The CDR3 reads CACDNTGELFF. The DNA for the CDR3 is TGTGCCTGCGACAACACCGGGGAGCTGTTTTTT.

This clonotype appeared many times. The genes are TRBV30 and TRBJ2-7, with D unresolved. Trimming removed 2 bases from V and 5 bases from J, with 13 bases in between. The CDR3 length is 13 residues. Germline CDR1 reads GTSNPN; CDR2 reads SVGIG (reference sequence). As DNA, the CDR3 is TGTGCCTGGAGTTTCCCCTGGCAGGACGAGCAGTACTTC. This sequence encodes CAWSFPWQDEQYF.

This clonotype was detected many times. The gene calls are TRBV5-1 and TRBJ2-2, with D possibly called TRBD1 or TRBD2 (5 bases each). The CDR3 has 15 residues. Germline CDR1 and CDR2: SGHRS and YFSETQ. V dropped 4 bases and J dropped 6 bases, with 16 bases sitting between them. In nucleotides, the CDR3 is TGCGCCAGCAGCCCCTCACTAGGGGCGTCCGGGGAGCTGTTTTTT. It encodes CASSPSLGASGELFF.

This clonotype has at least ten counts. The chain links TRBV20-1 to TRBJ2-7; the D is unclear. V dropped 0 bases and J dropped 0 bases, with 6 bases sitting between them. Looked up from germline, CDR1 is DFQATT and CDR2 is SNEGSKA (reference sequence). The CDR3 is 13 amino acids. The CDR3 DNA reads as TGCAGTGCTAGAGAACCGAGCTCCTACGAGCAGTACTTC. Translation: CSAREPSSYEQYF.

This clonotype showed up many times. The chain combines TRBV20-1 with TRBJ2-1, with TRBD1 identical over 9 bases. CDR3 size: 15 residues. Germline V lookup: CDR1 DFQATT, CDR2 SNEGSKA (reference sequence). J lost 4 bases, V lost 7 bases, and 11 bases had no gene match. The CDR3 protein is CSVGGQDRGYNEQFF. CDR3 coding DNA: TGCAGTGTCGGCGGACAGGACAGGGGATACAATGAGCAGTTCTTC.

This clonotype was recorded at least ten times. V usage is TRBV7-6 and J usage is TRBJ2-1, with D possibly being TRBD2 (5 bases). The CDR3 extends over 18 amino acids. CDR1 is SGHVS, CDR2 FNYEAQ, per germline. V was trimmed by 2 bases and J by 0 bases, leaving 17 bases between them. This chain's CDR3 is CASSLKGAAYDSYNEQFF. DNA for the CDR3: TGTGCCAGCAGCTTAAAGGGAGCGGCTTACGACTCCTACAATGAGCAGTTCTTC. Complete variable domain (other parts from reference TRBV7-6 and TRBJ2-1): GAGVSQSPRYKVTKRGQDVALRCDPISGHVSLYWYRQALGQGPEFLTYFNYEAQQDKSGLPNDRFSAERPEGSISTLTIQRTEQRDSAMYRCASSLKGAAYDSYNEQFFGPGTRLTVL.

This clonotype was observed many times. DNA for the CDR3: TGTGCCAGCAGTTTAGCCGGGACAGGGACTGAAGCTTTCTTT. Its translation is CASSLAGTGTEAFF. The chain employs TRBV27 and TRBJ1-1; TRBD1 matches at 9 bases. There are 14 residues in the CDR3. CDR1 and CDR2 from the germline V gene are MNHEY and SMNVEV (reference sequence). The J segment lost 5 bases and the V segment lost 2 bases, leaving 3 bases of the junction unmatched.

This clonotype occurred many times. The chain links TRBV7-8 to TRBJ1-5; D is possibly TRBD1 (6 bases). The V and J ends lost 0 bases and 2 bases respectively, with 14 bases between them. CDR3 length: 17 residues. Germline V CDR1 and CDR2: SGHVS, FQNEAQ. CDR3 bases: TGTGCCAGCAGCTTAGCTCGTACAGGGCTGGGCAATCAGCCCCAGCATTTT. The encoded protein is CASSLARTGLGNQPQHF. Variable domain in full (rest from reference TRBV7-8 and TRBJ1-5): GAGVSQSPRYKVAKRGQDVALRCDPISGHVSLFWYQQALGQGPEFLTYFQNEAQLDKSGLPSDRFFAERPEGSVSTLKIQRTQQEDSAVYLCASSLARTGLGNQPQHFGDGTRLSIL.

This clonotype was picked up many times. The chain joins TRBV3-1 to TRBJ1-6; weak D call: TRBD1 (6 bases). The CDR3 is made up of 16 amino acids. CDR1 is LGHDT and CDR2 is YNNKEL in the germline V gene (reference sequence). V was pared by 2 bases and J by 5 bases, with 13 bases between. Here the CDR3 reads CASSQRGGRDNSPLHF. The CDR3 nucleotides read TGTGCCAGCAGCCAAAGGGGGGGACGAGATAATTCACCCCTCCACTTT.

This clonotype was observed many times. V is TRBV7-9 and J is TRBJ1-1; D call uncertain. The V gene's germline CDR1 is SEHNR and CDR2 FQNEAQ (reference sequence). The CDR3 sequence is 12 residues long. Trimming took off 10 bases at V and 8 bases at J, with 17 bases between the two ends. The CDR3 bases are TGTGCCACGACCGACCCGGGCCCCGAAGCTTTCTTT. Protein: CATTDPGPEAFF.

This clonotype has a count of ten or more. The chain uses TRBV24-1 and TRBJ2-7, with D perhaps matching TRBD2 (6 bases). V lost 4 bases, J lost 7 bases, and 7 bases lay in between. This CDR3 contains 11 residues. Germline CDR1 and CDR2: KGHDR and SFDVKD. The CDR3 region has the DNA TGTGCCACCAGTGACGGACTAGAGCAGTACTTC. Translating gives CATSDGLEQYF.

This clonotype appeared many times. This chain joins TRBV29-1 and TRBJ2-7, with 11 bases that match TRBD1. J was trimmed by 5 bases and V by 6 bases; bases with no gene match: 3. This CDR3 has 12 amino acids. In germline, CDR1 is SQVTM, CDR2 ANQGSEA. CDR3 protein: CSVGQGDNEQYF. CDR3 bases: TGCAGCGTGGGACAGGGGGACAACGAGCAGTACTTC.

The chain links TRBV4-1 to TRBJ1-4; D is unclear. V gave up 0 bases and J gave up 3 bases, with 11 bases separating them. There are 16 residues in the CDR3. The germline CDR1 and CDR2 sequences are MGHRA and YSYEKL. The CDR3: CASSQDVQRSNEKLFF. CDR3 nucleotide sequence: TGCGCCAGCAGCCAAGATGTTCAGCGTTCTAATGAAAAACTGTTTTTT.

This clonotype was found many times. V is TRBV20-1 and J is TRBJ2-7; D unclear. Deletions cut 4 bases from V and 4 bases from J, with 14 bases between. The CDR3 has 13 residues. Germline V gene sequence: CDR1 DFQATT, CDR2 SNEGSKA (reference sequence). The CDR3 region has the DNA TGCAGTGCTACGGACCAAAAAGAGTACGAGCAGTACTTC. This gives the protein CSATDQKEYEQYF.

There are many counts of this clonotype. The J gene is TRBJ2-4, the V gene TRBV29-1; TRBD2 matches 10 bases. Germline V gene data show CDR1 as SQVTM and CDR2 as ANQGSEA. The CDR3 covers 12 residues. V lost 5 bases, J lost 6 bases, and 1 base stayed unmatched. The CDR3, as DNA: TGCAGCGTTTGGACTAGCGGAAACATTCAGTACTTC. Its protein product is CSVWTSGNIQYF.

In this sample, this clonotype turned up many times. The V gene is TRBV28, the J gene TRBJ1-4, with a weak D call TRBD1 (6 bases). Germline lookup yields CDR1 MDHEN and CDR2 SYDVKM. The V and J ends lost 5 bases and 4 bases respectively, with 17 bases between them. This CDR3 comprises 16 residues. The CDR3 coding sequence is TGTGCCAGCAGTCCAATGAGGACAGACCTTAATGAAAAACTGTTTTTT. Residues: CASSPMRTDLNEKLFF.

This clonotype has a count of ten or more. CDR3 bases: TGTGCCAGCAGTATCGGGACAGTCCAAGAGACCCAGTACTTC. Its protein product is CASSIGTVQETQYF. The genes are TRBV12-3 or TRBV12-4 and TRBJ2-5, with 7 bases aligning to TRBD1. There are 14 residues in the CDR3. After removal of 5 bases from V and 1 base from J, the junction contained 4 bases not matched to a gene.

This clonotype was recorded many times. As DNA, the CDR3 is TGTGCCAGCAGCCAAGAACCGGGACTAGGCTCCTACAATGAGCAGTTCTTC. Translation: CASSQEPGLGSYNEQFF. The V and J genes are TRBV5-6 and TRBJ2-1; 8 nucleotides align to TRBD2. Trimming cost V 4 bases and J 0 bases; bases outside gene matches: 9. CDR3 length: 17 amino acids. Per the germline V gene, CDR1 is SGHDT and CDR2 is YYEEEE.

This clonotype was counted ten times or more. V usage is TRBV7-2 and J usage is TRBJ2-1, with D possibly TRBD1 on 6 matching bases. Germline CDR1 and CDR2: SGHTA and FQGNSA. The CDR3 has 15 residues. V dropped 5 bases and J dropped 6 bases, with 17 bases sitting between them. The CDR3 region is CASSKYRDPINEQFF. The CDR3 DNA is TGTGCCAGCAGCAAGTACAGGGATCCCATCAATGAGCAGTTCTTC.

This clonotype was picked up many times. V gene TRBV4-1 combines with J gene TRBJ1-1; D not resolved. The germline V gene has CDR1 MGHRA and CDR2 YSYEKL. Trimming removed 6 bases at V and 0 bases at J, with 11 bases between. The CDR3 is made up of 14 amino acids. CDR3 sequence: CASSPRNLNTEAFF. CDR3 coding DNA: TGCGCCAGCAGTCCCCGTAACTTGAACACTGAAGCTTTCTTT.

In its sample, this clonotype was seen many times. V and J are TRBV7-2 and TRBJ1-2; D call uncertain. Trimming removed 5 bases at V and 6 bases at J, with 13 bases between. The CDR3 consists of 13 residues. Germline-derived CDR1 and CDR2 are SGHTA and FQGNSA. The CDR3 is CASSPPPGNGYTF. The CDR3 DNA reads TGTGCCAGCAGCCCACCCCCGGGGAATGGCTACACCTTC.

This clonotype was recorded at least ten times. V is TRBV7-9 and J is TRBJ1-2; no firm D call. V gave up 2 bases and J gave up 7 bases, with 14 bases separating them. The CDR3 spans 14 residues. Germline lookup yields CDR1 SEHNR and CDR2 FQNEAQ (reference sequence). The CDR3 coding sequence is TGTGCCAGCAGCTTATCCGTCCTTGCGTTTGGCTACACCTTC. Translating it yields CASSLSVLAFGYTF.

The rearrangement uses TRBV28 and TRBJ1-6; D call uncertain. CDR3 size: 14 residues. The V and J ends lost 5 bases and 10 bases respectively, with 15 bases between them. Germline V gives CDR1 MDHEN, CDR2 SYDVKM. The chain's CDR3 is CASSPRLGTSPLHF. The DNA for the CDR3 is TGTGCCAGCAGTCCACGCCTGGGCACCTCACCCCTCCACTTT.

This clonotype was counted ten times or more. The chain recombines TRBV7-9 with TRBJ2-3, with D hard to call. V lost 5 bases and J lost 5, with 11 bases in between. Looked up from germline, CDR1 is SEHNR and CDR2 is FQNEAQ (reference sequence). This CDR3 has 13 amino acids. CDR3 sequence: CASSPPLGDTQYF. In DNA form, the CDR3 reads TGTGCCAGCAGCCCCCCTTTAGGAGATACGCAGTATTTT.

This clonotype was detected many times. This chain uses TRBV3-1 with TRBJ2-1; D might be TRBD1 (6 bases). The CDR3 length is 13 residues. In germline, CDR1 is LGHDT, CDR2 YNNKEL (reference sequence). Trimming removed 2 bases from V and 7 bases from J, with 9 bases in between. The CDR3 protein is CASSQYQGNEQFF. Written as DNA, the CDR3 is TGTGCCAGCAGCCAATACCAGGGGAATGAGCAGTTCTTC.

This clonotype appeared many times. The rearrangement uses TRBV29-1 and TRBJ1-3; no clear D gene. Germline-derived CDR1 and CDR2 are SQVTM and ANQGSEA. This CDR3 region has 11 residues. Trimming took 1 base from V and 16 from J, leaving 14 bases between them. The CDR3 protein is CSVEGSYGLYF. In DNA form, the CDR3 reads TGCAGCGTTGAAGGGTCGTATGGGCTTTATTTT. The full variable domain, completed using reference TRBV29-1 and TRBJ1-3, is SAVISQKPSRDICQRGTSLTIQCQVDSQVTMMFWYRQQPGQSLTLIATANQGSEATYESGFVIDKFPISRPNLTFSTLTVSNMSPEDSSIYLCSVEGSYGLYFGEGSWLTVV.

By sample fraction, this clonotype is medium-sized. The chain combines TRBV5-1 with TRBJ2-3; D is tentatively TRBD1 or TRBD2 (5 bases each). CDR1 is SGHRS, CDR2 YFSETQ, per germline. There are 15 residues in the CDR3. Trimming removed 2 bases from V and 5 bases from J, with 15 bases in between. DNA for the CDR3: TGCGCCAGCAGCTTCGGGACGTCCCTTGAAGATACGCAGTATTTT. It is translated as CASSFGTSLEDTQYF. The whole variable domain, filled in from reference TRBV5-1 and TRBJ2-3, reads KAGVTQTPRYLIKTRGQQVTLSCSPISGHRSVSWYQQTPGQGLQFLFEYFSETQRNKGNFPGRFSGRQFSNSRSEMNVSTLELGDSALYLCASSFGTSLEDTQYFGPGTRLTVL.

This clonotype appeared many times. V usage is TRBV4-3 and J usage is TRBJ2-2; unclear D gene. Germline V lookup: CDR1 LGHNA, CDR2 YSLEER. The CDR3 has 14 amino acids. V was trimmed by 3 bases and J by 5 bases, leaving 10 bases between them. The CDR3 DNA reads as TGCGCCAGCAGCCAGGGTTCGAGGACCGGGGAGCTGTTTTTT. This translates into CASSQGSRTGELFF.